This T cell receptor (beta chain) stems from a study of cytomegalovirus exposure and HLA in healthy donors. Overall study context: One earlier analysis, a look at 180 million or so T cells, found roughly 110 million unique TCR beta sequences. Findings and caveats of the study: Trimming of TCR beta V- and J-genes showed a link, identified in a later analysis, to a missense DCLRE1C variant.

As regards this clone: No antigen is known for it.

V was cut by 1 base and J by 2 bases, with 15 bases left in between. The germline V gene has CDR1 SGHTA and CDR2 FQGNSA. This CDR3 spans 17 amino acids. PCR used 60 Vbeta primers and 13 Jbeta primers. The repertoire was sequenced with immunoSEQ multiplex PCR; TCRdb's copy has only in-frame clones and lacks some. Of approximately 150,000 clones listed, less than 80% were seen once; the top ten hold 4.3%. V is TRBV7-2 and J is TRBJ1-5; possible D gene TRBD1, 6 bases. This receptor was identified in a middle-aged man in good health and CMV-seronegative. The sequenced sample consisted of PBMCs. The CDR3 sequence: CASSLVWQGTGNQPQHF. CDR3 DNA sequence: TGTGCCAGCAGCTTAGTTTGGCAGGGGACGGGCAATCAGCCCCAGCATTTT.